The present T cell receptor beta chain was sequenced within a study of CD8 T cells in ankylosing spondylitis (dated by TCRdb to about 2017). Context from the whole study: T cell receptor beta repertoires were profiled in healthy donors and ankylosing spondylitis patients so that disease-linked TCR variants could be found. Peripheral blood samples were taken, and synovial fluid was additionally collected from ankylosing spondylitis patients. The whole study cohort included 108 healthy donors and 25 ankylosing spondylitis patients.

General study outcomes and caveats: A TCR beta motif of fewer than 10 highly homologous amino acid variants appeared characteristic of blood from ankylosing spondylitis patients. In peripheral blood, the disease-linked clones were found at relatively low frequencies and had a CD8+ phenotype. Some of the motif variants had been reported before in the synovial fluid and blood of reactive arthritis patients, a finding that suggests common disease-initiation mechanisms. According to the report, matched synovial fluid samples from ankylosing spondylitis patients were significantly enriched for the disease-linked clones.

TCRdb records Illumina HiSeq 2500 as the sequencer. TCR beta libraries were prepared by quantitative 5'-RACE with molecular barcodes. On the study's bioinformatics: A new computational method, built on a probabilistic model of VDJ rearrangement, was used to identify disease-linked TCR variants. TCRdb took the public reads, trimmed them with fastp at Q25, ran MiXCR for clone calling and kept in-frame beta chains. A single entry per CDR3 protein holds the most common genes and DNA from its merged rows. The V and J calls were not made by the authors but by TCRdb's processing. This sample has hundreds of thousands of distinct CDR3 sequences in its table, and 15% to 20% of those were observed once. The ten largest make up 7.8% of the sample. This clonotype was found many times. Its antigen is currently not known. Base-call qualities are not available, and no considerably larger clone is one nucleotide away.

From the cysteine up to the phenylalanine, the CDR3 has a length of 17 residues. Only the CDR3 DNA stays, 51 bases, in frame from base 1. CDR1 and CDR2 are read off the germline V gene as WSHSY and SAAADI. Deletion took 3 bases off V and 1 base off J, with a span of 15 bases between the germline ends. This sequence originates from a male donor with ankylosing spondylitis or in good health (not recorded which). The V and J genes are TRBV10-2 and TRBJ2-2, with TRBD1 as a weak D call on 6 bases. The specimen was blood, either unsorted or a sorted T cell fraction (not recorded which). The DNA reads TGCGCCAGCAGTGAAGGGTCTTCGGACAGGAACACCGGGGAGCTGTTTTTT. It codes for CASSEGSSDRNTGELFF.